The clone carrying this T cell receptor beta chain showed up many times. The antigen remains unidentified. The sample comes from a study of T cells in Graves' hyperthyroidism and ophthalmopathy. Findings of the study overall: A model built on 13 V-J features separated ophthalmopathy from stable hyperthyroidism.

RNA transcripts yielded amplified TCR beta CDR3 regions. With the HTBI primer set, the TCR CDR3 went through a first round of RT-PCR. In TCRdb, the multiplex PCR reads were re-called with MiXCR into one record per CDR3 protein. The sample carries a few hundred thousand distinct CDR3 sequences, around 45% recorded once. The authors deemed Graves' hyperthyroidism stable absent ophthalmopathy progression within 18 months. Newly diagnosed hyperthyroidism, duration under 2 months, in patients aged 18 to 65. Lactation, pregnancy, other autoimmune disease or uncontrolled infection excluded patients. V shed 7 bases and J shed 0 bases, with 13 bases lying between them. The germline V gene encodes CDR1 SQVTM and CDR2 ANQGSEA. This CDR3 contains 13 residues.

This TCR derives from a woman aged 18-29 years with Graves' hyperthyroidism. This chain joins TRBV29-1 and TRBJ2-7; a weak D match, TRBD2 (5 bases). The sample consisted of peripheral blood or thyroid tissue (not recorded which). The CDR3 region has the DNA TGCAGCGCCTCCCGGGATCTCTCCTACGAGCAGTACTTC. This sequence encodes CSASRDLSYEQYF.